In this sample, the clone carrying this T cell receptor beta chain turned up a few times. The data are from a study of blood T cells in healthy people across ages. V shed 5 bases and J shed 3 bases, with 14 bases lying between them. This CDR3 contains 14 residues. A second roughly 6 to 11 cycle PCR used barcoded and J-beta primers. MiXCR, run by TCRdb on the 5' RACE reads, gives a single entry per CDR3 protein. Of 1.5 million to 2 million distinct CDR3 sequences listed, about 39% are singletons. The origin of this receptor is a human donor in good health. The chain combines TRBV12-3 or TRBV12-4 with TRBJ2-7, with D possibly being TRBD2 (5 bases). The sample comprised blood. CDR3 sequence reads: CASSPGLTVYEQYF. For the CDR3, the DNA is TGTGCCAGCAGTCCCGGACTTACCGTCTACGAGCAGTACTTC.